This TCR beta chain was identified in a study of spatial heterogeneity in lung cancer. This clonotype is categorized as medium-sized. Its antigen is as yet unknown. Study findings and constraints: Tracking of tumor mutation counts was seen in expanded intratumoral alpha and beta TCR counts.

Per the germline V gene, CDR1 is SGHVS and CDR2 is FNYEAQ. Unmatched junction bases numbered 3, after V lost 4 bases and J lost 5 bases. This CDR3 has 13 residues. Time point in this sample: sample taken at primary tumor resection. Samples were obtained from some 72 donors, all untreated early-stage non-small cell lung cancer patients. Each CDR3 protein gets one entry after TCRdb re-called the 5' RACE reads with MiXCR. This table has about 3,000 distinct CDR3 sequences, roughly 6.3% appearing once. The chain recombines TRBV7-6 with TRBJ2-5, with TRBD1 matching over 8 bases. The clonotype originates from a male donor with early-stage non-small cell lung cancer. The sample here was lung tumor tissue, taken at surgery. The CDR3 here is CASSYRTGETQYF. CDR3 in DNA: TGTGCCAGCAGCTACAGGACAGGGGAGACCCAGTACTTC. The entire variable domain, with the rest obtained from reference TRBV7-6 and TRBJ2-5, is as follows: GAGVSQSPRYKVTKRGQDVALRCDPISGHVSLYWYRQALGQGPEFLTYFNYEAQQDKSGLPNDRFSAERPEGSISTLTIQRTEQRDSAMYRCASSYRTGETQYFGPGTRLLVL.